This T cell receptor beta chain was identified in a study of blood T cells in healthy people across ages. The authors ran a second PCR of roughly 6 to 12 cycles using a sample-barcoded 5' primer and a J-beta primer mix. Each CDR3 protein gets one entry after TCRdb re-called the 5' RACE reads with MiXCR. The sample holds about 730,000 distinct CDR3 sequences, roughly two fifths seen once. In its sample, this clonotype was seen a few times. Its antigen is still unknown. The V gene's germline CDR1 is SGHVS and CDR2 FNYEAQ. CDR3 length equals 14 residues. Trimming removed 1 base at V and 13 bases at J, with 14 bases between. Study-wide points: Underestimates were what the diversity estimates from one million T cells were considered to be. With age, beta diversity per million T cells declined roughly linearly, significantly by 40. Naive CD4+ cells and diversity were both higher in long-lived donors than in aged donors.

This chain connects TRBV7-6 to TRBJ1-6; D might be TRBD1 (6 bases). The source material was blood. The sequence derives from a woman in her sixties in good health. CDR3: CASSLEPAGAPLHF. The CDR3 bases are TGTGCCAGCAGCTTAGAACCGGCGGGGGCCCCCCTCCACTTT.